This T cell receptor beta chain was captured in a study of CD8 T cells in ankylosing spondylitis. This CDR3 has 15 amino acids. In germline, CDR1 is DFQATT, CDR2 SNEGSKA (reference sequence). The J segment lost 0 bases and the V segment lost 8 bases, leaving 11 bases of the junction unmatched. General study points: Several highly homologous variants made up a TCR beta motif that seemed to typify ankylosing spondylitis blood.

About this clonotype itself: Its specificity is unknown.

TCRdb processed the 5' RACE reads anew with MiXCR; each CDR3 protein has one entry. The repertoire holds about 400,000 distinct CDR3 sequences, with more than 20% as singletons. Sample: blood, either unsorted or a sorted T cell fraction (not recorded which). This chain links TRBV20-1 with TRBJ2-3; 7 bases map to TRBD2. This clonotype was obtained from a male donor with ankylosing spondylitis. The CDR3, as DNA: TGCAGTTTCCCTCTAATGGGACTAAGCACAGATACGCAGTATTTT. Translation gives CSFPLMGLSTDTQYF.